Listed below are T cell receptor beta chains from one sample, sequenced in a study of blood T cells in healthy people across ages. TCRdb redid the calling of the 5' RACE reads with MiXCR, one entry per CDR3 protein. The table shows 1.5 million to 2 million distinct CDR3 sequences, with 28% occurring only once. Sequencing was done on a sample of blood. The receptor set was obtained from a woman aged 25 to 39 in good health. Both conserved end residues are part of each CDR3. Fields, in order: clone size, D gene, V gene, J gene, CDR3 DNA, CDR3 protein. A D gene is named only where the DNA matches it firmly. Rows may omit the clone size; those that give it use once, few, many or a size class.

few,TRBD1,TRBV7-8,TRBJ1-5,TGTGCCAGCAGCTTACCGAGGACAGGGGAAGGAGGCGAGCAGCCCCAGCATTTT,CASSLPRTGEGGEQPQHF
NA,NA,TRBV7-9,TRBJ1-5,TGTGCCAGCAGGGGAGGACTCGGTCAGCCCCAGCATTTT,CASRGGLGQPQHF
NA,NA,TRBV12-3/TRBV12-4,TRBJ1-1,TGTGCCAGCAGCCGGTCTAATGAAGCTTTCTTT,CASSRSNEAFF
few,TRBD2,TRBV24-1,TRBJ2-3,TGTGCCACCAGTGACTCCGGCGGACTAGATGCAGATACGCAGTATTTT,CATSDSGGLDADTQYF
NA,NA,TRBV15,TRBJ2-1,TGTGCCACCAGCAGAGATAGTAACAGCCTCAATGAGCAGTTCTTC,CATSRDSNSLNEQFF
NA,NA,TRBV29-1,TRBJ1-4,TGCAGCGTTGAAGGAGGGACCCACGATGAAAAACTGTTTTTT,CSVEGGTHDEKLFF
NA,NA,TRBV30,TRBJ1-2,TGTGCCTGGAGTCTCGGGAGAACGTATGGCTACACCTTC,CAWSLGRTYGYTF
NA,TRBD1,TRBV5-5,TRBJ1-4,TGTGCCGGGATCCCGTTAGTCGGGACAGGCGCAACTAATGAAAAACTGTTTTTT,CAGIPLVGTGATNEKLFF
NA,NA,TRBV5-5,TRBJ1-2,TGTGCCAGCAGCGGCGACGTTCGGGTACCTATGGCAGGCTACACCTTC,CASSGDVRVPMAGYTF
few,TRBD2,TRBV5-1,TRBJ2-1,TGCGCCAGCAGCACCAAAGGCCTGAGCGGGGGCCCCAATGAGCAGTTCTTC,CASSTKGLSGGPNEQFF
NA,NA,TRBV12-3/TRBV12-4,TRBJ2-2,TGTGCCAGCAGTTTCCTAGGATCTATCAGCGGGGAGCTGTTTTTT,CASSFLGSISGELFF
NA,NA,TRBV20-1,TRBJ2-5,TGCAGTGCCGAAACTGGTGATCCTGGGGGGAAAGAGACCCAGTACTTC,CSAETGDPGGKETQYF
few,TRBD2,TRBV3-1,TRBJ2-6,TGTGCCAGCAGCCAAGTGGGACTAGCGGGCTCTGGGGCCAACGTCCTGACTTTC,CASSQVGLAGSGANVLTF
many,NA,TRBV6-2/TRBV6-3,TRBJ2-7,TGTGCCAGCAGCCCTATGAGGCAGGGACCCTACGAGCAGTACTTC,CASSPMRQGPYEQYF
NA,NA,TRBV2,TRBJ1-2,TGTGCCAGCAGGGCCAAGCTTTATGGCTACACCTTC,CASRAKLYGYTF
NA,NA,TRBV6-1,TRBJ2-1,TGTGCCAGCACCTCTAAGGCCAGGGGCCTAACCCTCTACAATGAGCAGTTCTTC,CASTSKARGLTLYNEQFF
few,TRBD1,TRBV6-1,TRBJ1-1,TGTGCCAGCCGGGACAGGGAGACTGAAGCTTTCTTT,CASRDRETEAFF
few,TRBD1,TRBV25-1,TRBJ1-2,TGTGCCAGCAGTGAATCCCCCGGACAGGGAGACTATGGCTACACCTTC,CASSESPGQGDYGYTF
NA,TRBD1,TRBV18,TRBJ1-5,TGTGCCAGCTCTCTGACAGGGATGAAGCAGCCCCAGCATTTT,CASSLTGMKQPQHF
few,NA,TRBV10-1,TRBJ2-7,TGCGCCGGCGGGACCGCCTCGGGGGAGCAGTACTTC,CAGGTASGEQYF
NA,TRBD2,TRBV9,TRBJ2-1,TGTGCCAGCAGCGTAGGGGCTAGCGGGTCTCTAAGGGGTGAGCAGTTCTTC,CASSVGASGSLRGEQFF
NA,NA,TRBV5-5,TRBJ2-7,TGTGCCAGCATCGAGGGCAGGGGCGACGAGCAGTACTTC,CASIEGRGDEQYF
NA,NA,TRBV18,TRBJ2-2,TGTGCCAGCTCACCTGTGGGACCTAACACCGGGGAGCTGTTTTTT,CASSPVGPNTGELFF
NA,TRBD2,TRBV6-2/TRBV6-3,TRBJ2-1,TGTGCCAGCACCGGGGGACTAGCGGGAGAACATGAGCAGTTCTTC,CASTGGLAGEHEQFF
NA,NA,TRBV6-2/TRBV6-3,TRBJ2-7,TGTGCCAGCAGTTACTCGAGAGCTGGCAGCCTTCCCTACGAGCAGTACTTC,CASSYSRAGSLPYEQYF
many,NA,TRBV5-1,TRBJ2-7,TGCGCCAGCAGCACTGGAGAAGTTTCCTACGAGCAGTACTTC,CASSTGEVSYEQYF
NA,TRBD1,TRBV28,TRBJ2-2,TGTGCCAGCCGGACAGGGGCCGCGGGCACCGGGGAGCTGTTTTTT,CASRTGAAGTGELFF
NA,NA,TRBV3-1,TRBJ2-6,TGTGCCGCCAAGTCTGGGGCCAACGTCCTGACTTTC,CAAKSGANVLTF
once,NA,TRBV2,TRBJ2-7,TGTGCCAGCCGACTCCAGGGGGGGCAGTACTTC,CASRLQGGQYF
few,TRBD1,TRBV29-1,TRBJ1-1,TGCAGCGTTGGGACAGGGATGGCGACTGAAGCTTTCTTT,CSVGTGMATEAFF
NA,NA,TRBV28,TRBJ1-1,TGTGCCAGCAGTTTATTGTCTCTACAACCGAATGAAGCTTTCTTT,CASSLLSLQPNEAFF
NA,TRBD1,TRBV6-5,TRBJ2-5,TGTGCCAGCGGGGACAGAAGAGAGACCCAGTACTTC,CASGDRRETQYF
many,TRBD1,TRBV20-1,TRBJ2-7,TGCAGTGCGGGACAGTCTCGTTACGAGCAGTACTTC,CSAGQSRYEQYF
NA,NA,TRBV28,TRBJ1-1,TGTGCCAGCAGTTCGGGACCCTGGGACACTGAAGCTTTCTTT,CASSSGPWDTEAFF
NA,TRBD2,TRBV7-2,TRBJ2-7,TGTGCCAGCAGCTTCAGGAGTAGCGGGAGTGGGATCTCCTACGAGCAGTACTTC,CASSFRSSGSGISYEQYF
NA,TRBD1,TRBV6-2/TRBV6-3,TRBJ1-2,TGTGCCAGCAGTTACTCCCGGACAGGGGTCGGCTACACCTTC,CASSYSRTGVGYTF
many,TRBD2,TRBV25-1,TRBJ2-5,TGTGCCAGCGGACCATCGGGACTAGCGGGACAAGAGACCCAGTACTTC,CASGPSGLAGQETQYF
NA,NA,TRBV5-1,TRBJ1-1,TGCGCCGGCAGCTTGGGGGGCACTGAAGCTTTCTTT,CAGSLGGTEAFF
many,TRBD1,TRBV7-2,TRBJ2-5,TGTGCCAGCAGCTTACCAGGGGGCCAAGAGACCCAGTACTTC,CASSLPGGQETQYF
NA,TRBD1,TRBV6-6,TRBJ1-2,TGTGCCAGCAGTGACCCGACAGGGAATAACTATGGCTACACCTTC,CASSDPTGNNYGYTF
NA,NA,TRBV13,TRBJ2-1,TGTGCCAGCAATGGGCGGCCTAGCTCCTACAATGAGCAGTTCTTC,CASNGRPSSYNEQFF
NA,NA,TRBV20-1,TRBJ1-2,TGCAGTGCTGAAGGTTCAGGGAGGGCCCGGGATGGCTACACCTTC,CSAEGSGRARDGYTF
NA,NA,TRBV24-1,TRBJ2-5,TGTGCCACCAGTCCCAACAAAGGATATGCGGAGACCCAGTACTTC,CATSPNKGYAETQYF
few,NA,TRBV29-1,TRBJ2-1,TGCCTCGGGACACACGGCAATGAGCAGTTCTTC,CLGTHGNEQFF
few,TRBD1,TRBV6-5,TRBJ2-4,TGTGCCAGCAGTTCCATCGGGACAGGGATGATAGCCAAAAACATTCAGTACTTC,CASSSIGTGMIAKNIQYF
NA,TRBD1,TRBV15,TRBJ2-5,TGTGCCACCAGCAGAGATGAGGGGGCTCGGGAGACCCAGTACTTC,CATSRDEGARETQYF
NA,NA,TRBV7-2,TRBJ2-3,TGTGCCAGCAGCCCCAGGACCCATTATTCAGATACGCAGTATTTT,CASSPRTHYSDTQYF
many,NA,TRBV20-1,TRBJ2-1,TGCAGTGCCACCTCCCTCGCAGATACCTCCTACAATGAGCAGTTCTTC,CSATSLADTSYNEQFF
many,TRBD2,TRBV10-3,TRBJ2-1,TGTGCCATCAGTGAGATGGCGGGGGGAATCTTGGAGCAGTTCTTC,CAISEMAGGILEQFF
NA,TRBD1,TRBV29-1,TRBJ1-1,TGCAGGGGGGGGACAGGGGGCAGGAACACTGAAGCTTTCTTT,CRGGTGGRNTEAFF
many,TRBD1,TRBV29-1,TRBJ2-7,TGCAGCGCCCGATTCACCGGGACAGGGAAGTTTGGGCAGTACTTC,CSARFTGTGKFGQYF
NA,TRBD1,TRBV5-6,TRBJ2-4,TGTGCCAGCAGCTTGACAGGGGTGACGGACGAGGAGCAGTACTTC,CASSLTGVTDEEQYF
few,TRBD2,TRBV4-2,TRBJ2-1,TGTGCCAGCAGCCAGAGAGGACTAGCGTCAATTAACAATGAGCAGTTCTTC,CASSQRGLASINNEQFF
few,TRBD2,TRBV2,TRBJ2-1,TGTGCCAGCAGTGACGCGGGGCTAGCGGGCGCCCTGGTGGATGAGCAGTTCTTC,CASSDAGLAGALVDEQFF
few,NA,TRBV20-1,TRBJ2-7,TGCAGTGCTAAAAGCGGCAACTACGAGCAGTACTTC,CSAKSGNYEQYF
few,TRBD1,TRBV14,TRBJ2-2,TGTGCCAGCAGCCGCCGGGACAGGGGTAACACCGGGGAGCTGTTTTTT,CASSRRDRGNTGELFF
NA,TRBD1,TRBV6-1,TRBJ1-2,TGTGCCAGCAGGGAAAACAGGGGGCTTAACTATGGCTACACCTTC,CASRENRGLNYGYTF
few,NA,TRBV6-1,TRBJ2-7,TGTGCCAGCAGAGAGAGGTTGGGGGAGCAGTACTTC,CASRERLGEQYF
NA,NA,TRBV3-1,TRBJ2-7,TGTGCCAGCAACCACAGGGACACCTACGAGCAGTACTTC,CASNHRDTYEQYF